This T cell receptor beta chain was profiled in a study of T cells in Graves' hyperthyroidism and ophthalmopathy (dated by TCRdb to the late 2010s). Regarding the complete study: Peripheral blood samples were taken at the time of initial diagnosis, prior to any treatment. TCR V-J signatures able to tell the groups apart were searched for in a discovery cohort of 90 to 100 patients, of whom under 45 had Graves' ophthalmopathy and around 57 had stable Graves' hyperthyroidism. An independent validation cohort of around 19 hyperthyroidism patients and about 16 patients who later progressed to ophthalmopathy tested prospective prediction of ophthalmopathy. For training and testing, the 95 to 100 patients in the discovery cohort were randomly divided in a 7:3 ratio. The study also compared thyroid tissue and blood T-cell repertoires from five or six Graves' hyperthyroidism patients. Once sampling was done, hyperthyroidism patients were given methimazole at a starting dose of 30 mg daily, whereas ophthalmopathy patients were given high-dose intravenous methylprednisolone. The paper reports TCR Vbeta CDR3 sequencing of over 120 peripheral blood samples: some 44 ophthalmopathy, fewer than 85 hyperthyroidism and about 17 progressor patients.

Reading from cysteine to phenylalanine, the CDR3 counts 15 amino acids. This entry keeps only the CDR3 DNA: 45 bases, framed from base 1. CDR1 MNHNS and CDR2 SASEGT are derived from the germline V gene. The junction carries 11 bases between V and J, which are trimmed by 5 bases and 1 base respectively. The TCR beta CDR3 regions were amplified from RNA transcripts. The TCR CDR3 was subjected to a first round of RT-PCR using the HTBI primer set and the Qiagen OneStep RT-PCR kit. A second multiplex PCR round built the libraries, followed by size selection and purification. Sequencing of the libraries was done on an Illumina HiSeq2000 using paired-end 100 bp reads. As for the original processing: Raw data were processed with SOAPnuke, discarding reads with adapters, uncalled bases, mean Phred below 15, or no exact constant-primer or identifier match. High-quality paired reads were merged using COPE v1.2.5, and each unique nucleotide sequence was defined as a clonotype. Clonotypes were aligned to IMGT TRBV, TRBD and TRBJ reference segments using MiTCR v1.1. The analysis was restricted to V-J combinations with a frequency above 0.0001, which together covered over 99% of the repertoires. The TCS score was defined as the ratio of F50 (clonal expansion) to E x V (chaos), calculated using BLOSUM62-based TCRdist between CDR3 peptides within each V-J. Welch's t-statistics and random forest reduced roughly 500 V-J features to 13, which were used in a naive Bayes classifier (R e1071). Clones were called with MiXCR by TCRdb after fastp trimmed the public reads at Q25, and only in-frame beta chains were retained. Each entry merges the rows of one CDR3 protein and shows their most common DNA and genes. It is TCRdb's table, rather than the study itself, that gives the V and J calls and clone size. In all, the sample holds some 300,000 distinct CDR3 sequences, and about 19% of those were seen once. The ten largest clones take up 35% to 45% of the sample.

Moderately to severely active disease, a Clinical Activity Score of at least 3, a NOSPECS grade of at least 4, and a duration under 3 months were present in ophthalmopathy patients. Patients with uncontrolled infections, other autoimmune diseases, pregnancy or lactation were excluded. Diagnoses were established on the basis of clinical symptoms, serum thyroxine and TRAb, thyroid ultrasound, and orbital computed tomography. PBMCs were separated from 10 ml of fresh peripheral blood using Ficoll-Paque density gradient centrifugation. Trizol reagent was used to extract total RNA, and RNA quality was then checked on an Agilent 2100 Bioanalyzer. The table lists this clonotype with a count of one. The specificity of this receptor is unknown. The sample holds no much larger clone one base away, and base qualities are not on file. A single read counts as weak evidence. What the study reported, not specific to this receptor: Sample size was not statistically predetermined, and blinding of investigators to group allocation was not performed. Most expanded thyroid clonotypes (frequency above 0.001) were also detected in blood, a finding suggesting that blood repertoires may reflect thyroid immune responses. In validation, the model predicted progression to ophthalmopathy with roughly 66% sensitivity and about 72% specificity, a median of about 6.7 months before onset. Ophthalmopathy was separated from stable hyperthyroidism by a 13 V-J signature model, with over 85% sensitivity and 81% to 83% specificity obtained in cross-validation and 80%/75% obtained in testing.

The sequenced material came from blood. The source of this sequence is a man in his forties or fifties with Graves' ophthalmopathy. The chain is encoded by TRBV6-1 joined to TRBJ2-2, with an unclear D gene assignment. The bases are TGTGCCAGCAGTCTGAACCGATGGAACACCGGGGAGCTGTTTTTT. It specifies CASSLNRWNTGELFF.